The 14 T cell receptor beta chains listed next were all sequenced from one sample in a study of blood T cell repertoires in COVID-19. TCRdb keeps only in-frame clones here, not all; method: immunoSEQ multiplex PCR. The sample has over 150,000 clones; roughly 80% are singletons. The specimen sequenced was peripheral blood. Receptors were obtained from a human donor in a cohort sampled during active COVID-19.

The rearrangement joins TRBV5-1 to TRBJ2-7; TRBD1 matches 7 bases. The V and J ends lost 0 bases and 3 bases, in that order; junction bases with no gene match: 6. This CDR3 has 15 amino acids. Germline CDR1 SGHRS, CDR2 YFSETQ. For the CDR3, the DNA is TGCGCCAGCAGCTTGGGTCAGGGGGATTTCTACGAGCAGTACTTC. Its protein is CASSLGQGDFYEQYF.

This clone was counted between two and nine times. The gene calls are TRBV7-8 and TRBJ1-3; perhaps TRBD1 as D (6 bases). V was pared by 6 bases and J by 0 bases, with 15 bases between. CDR1 is SGHVS and CDR2 is FQNEAQ in the germline V gene. The CDR3 is 16 amino acids. DNA for the CDR3: TGTGCCAGCAGTTCCACAGGGTTAAACTCTGGAAACACCATATATTTT. Translation gives CASSSTGLNSGNTIYF.

This chain links TRBV24-1 with TRBJ1-2; D uncertain. CDR1 is KGHDR, CDR2 SFDVKD, per germline. V lost 4 bases and J 5 bases, leaving 19 bases between the germline ends. This CDR3 is built from 16 residues. CDR3 DNA: TGTGCCACCAGTGACCTAGTCACGCGCACTGGGTATGGCTACACCTTC. Protein: CATSDLVTRTGYGYTF.

The rearrangement joins TRBV2 to TRBJ1-2; 7 bases match TRBD1. The V segment lost 5 bases and the J segment 4 bases; nucleotides outside the gene matches: 4. The germline V gene encodes CDR1 SNHLY and CDR2 FYNNEI. The CDR3 covers 13 residues. In nucleotides, the CDR3 is TGTGCCAGCAGTTCCGACAGGGCCTATGGCTACACCTTC. It is translated as CASSSDRAYGYTF.

V and J are TRBV6-5 and TRBJ1-1; TRBD1 agrees at 8 bases. The CDR3 sequence is 15 residues long. Unmatched junction bases numbered 6, after V lost 5 bases and J lost 1 base. Germline V CDR1 and CDR2: MNHEY, SVGAGI. The CDR3 DNA is TGTGCCAGCAGTCTGAAGACAGGGGCGAACACTGAAGCTTTCTTT. This encodes CASSLKTGANTEAFF.

This chain connects TRBV13 to TRBJ1-4; 10 bases agree with TRBD1. V lost 4 bases to trimming and J lost 5 bases; unmatched junction nucleotides: 4. Germline lookup yields CDR1 PRHDT and CDR2 FYEKMQ (reference sequence). The CDR3 extends over 15 amino acids. CDR3 residues: CASSSRTGGNEKLFF. As DNA, the CDR3 is TGTGCCAGCAGCTCAAGGACAGGGGGAAATGAAAAACTGTTTTTT.

The V gene is TRBV5-1, the J gene TRBJ2-5, with 9 nucleotides matching TRBD1. After removal of 1 base from V and 5 bases from J, the junction contained 9 bases not matched to a gene. The CDR3 spans 16 residues. The germline V gene has CDR1 SGHRS and CDR2 YFSETQ. The CDR3 loop is CASSLTETGGLETQYF. In DNA, the CDR3 is TGCGCCAGCAGCTTGACCGAGACAGGGGGTTTGGAGACCCAGTACTTC.

This clone was detected a few times. The V gene is TRBV15, the J gene TRBJ1-1; maybe TRBD1 (5 bases). Trimming took off 5 bases at V and 3 bases at J, with 16 bases between the two ends. There are 15 residues in the CDR3. Looked up from germline, CDR1 is LNHNV and CDR2 is YYDKDF (reference sequence). The DNA of the CDR3 is TGTGCCACCAGCGGCAGGGCCCCATACTACACTGAAGCTTTCTTT. Its translation is CATSGRAPYYTEAFF.

The chain carries TRBV7-9 and TRBJ2-3; D is unclear. Per germline, CDR1 SEHNR and CDR2 FQNEAQ (reference sequence). The V and J ends lost 5 bases and 6 bases respectively, with 9 bases between them. The CDR3 length is 12 residues. This CDR3 is CASSPFVDTQYF. CDR3 DNA sequence: TGTGCCAGCAGCCCGTTTGTGGATACGCAGTATTTT. The full variable domain, with the rest looked up from reference TRBV7-9 and TRBJ2-3, is DTGVSQNPRHKITKRGQNVTFRCDPISEHNRLYWYRQTLGQGPEFLTYFQNEAQLEKSRLLSDRFSAERPKGSFSTLEIQRTEQGDSAMYLCASSPFVDTQYFGPGTRLTVL.

The CDR3 loop reads CASSVGGGTRGLWSGNTIYF. The CDR3 region has the DNA TGTGCCAGCAGCGTAGGAGGAGGGACCAGGGGGCTCTGGTCTGGAAACACCATATATTTT. The V and J genes are TRBV9 and TRBJ1-3, with TRBD1 identical over 8 bases. Germline assignment: CDR1 SGDLS and CDR2 YYNGEE. The CDR3 runs to 20 residues. V trimming: 0 bases; J trimming: 1 base; junction bases outside the gene matches: 15.

V is TRBV19 and J is TRBJ1-2; 8 positions match TRBD1. Germline V lookup: CDR1 LNHDA, CDR2 SQIVND (reference sequence). Trimming cost V 9 bases and J 8 bases; bases outside gene matches: 8. The CDR3 has 12 amino acids. For the CDR3, the DNA is TGTGCCAGGCAACCGACAGGGGAAGGCTACACCTTC. It translates to CARQPTGEGYTF.

The rearrangement links TRBV14 to TRBJ2-7, with 8 bases matching TRBD1. Germline CDR1 and CDR2: SGHDN and FVKESK. V was clipped by 3 bases and J by 2 bases; unmatched bases: 6. CDR3 length: 15 amino acids. The CDR3 is CASSHPGQEAYEQYF. The DNA for the CDR3 is TGTGCCAGCAGCCACCCGGGACAGGAAGCCTACGAGCAGTACTTC.

Details on this clone: Other DNA sequences in this sample translate to the same CDR3. The V call is TRBV6-5, the J call TRBJ1-1; D is unclear. This CDR3 is built from 14 residues. V shed 2 bases and J shed 0 bases, with 7 bases lying between them. Looked up from germline, CDR1 is MNHEY and CDR2 is SVGAGI. CDR3 coding DNA: TGTGCCAGCAGTTACGGGAGAATGAACACTGAAGCTTTCTTT. It is translated as CASSYGRMNTEAFF.

In this sample, this clone turned up a few times. This chain uses TRBV7-2 with TRBJ2-7; possibly TRBD2 for D (6 bases). V lost 0 bases to trimming and J lost 6 bases, with 6 bases between them. Per germline, CDR1 SGHTA and CDR2 FQGNSA. This CDR3 region has 12 residues. The chain's CDR3 is CASSLARGEQYF. The CDR3 nucleotides read TGTGCCAGCAGCTTAGCGCGGGGCGAGCAGTACTTC.